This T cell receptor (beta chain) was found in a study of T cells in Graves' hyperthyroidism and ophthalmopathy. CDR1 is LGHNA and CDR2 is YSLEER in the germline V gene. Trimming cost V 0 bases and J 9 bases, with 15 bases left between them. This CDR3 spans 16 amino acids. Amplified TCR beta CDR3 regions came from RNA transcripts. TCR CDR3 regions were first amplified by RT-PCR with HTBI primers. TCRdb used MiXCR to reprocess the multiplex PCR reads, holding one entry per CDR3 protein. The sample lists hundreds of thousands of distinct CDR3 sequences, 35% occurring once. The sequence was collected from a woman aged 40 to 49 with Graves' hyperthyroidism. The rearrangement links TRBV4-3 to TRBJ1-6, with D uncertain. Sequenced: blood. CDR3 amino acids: CASSQESALLFSPLHF. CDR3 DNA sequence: TGCGCCAGCAGCCAAGAAAGCGCACTGTTGTTTTCACCCCTCCACTTT.